These 4 T cell receptor beta chains were all obtained from the same sample, sequenced in a study of blood T cells in healthy people across ages. Primed by a sample-barcoded 5' primer and a J-beta primer mix, a second PCR proceeded for roughly 7 to 12 cycles. Each CDR3 protein gets one entry after TCRdb re-called the 5' RACE reads with MiXCR. The data hold approximately 700,000 distinct CDR3 sequences, with about 32% observed a single time. Sequenced input: blood. All receptors come from a woman at least 80 years old in good health.

V is TRBV27 and J is TRBJ1-5; weak D call: TRBD1 (5 bases). The germline V gene has CDR1 MNHEY and CDR2 SMNVEV (reference sequence). This CDR3 comprises 12 residues. Deletions cut 2 bases from V and 8 bases from J, with 7 bases between. The chain's CDR3 is CASSLIGEPQHF. The CDR3 region has the DNA TGTGCCAGCAGTTTAATAGGGGAGCCCCAGCATTTT.

The chain couples TRBV20-1 to TRBJ1-2; possible D gene TRBD1, 5 bases. The CDR3 consists of 13 residues. Germline V lookup: CDR1 DFQATT, CDR2 SNEGSKA (reference sequence). The germline V and J ends were trimmed by 1 base and 3 bases, with 9 bases remaining between them. The DNA of the CDR3 is TGCAGTGCTAGAGCGACAGCTGACTATGGCTACACCTTC. Translation gives CSARATADYGYTF.

This clonotype has a count of ten or more. This chain uses TRBV25-1 with TRBJ2-3; 9 nucleotides agree with TRBD1. V lost 3 bases and J lost 4; bases outside the gene matches: 5. This CDR3 has 15 residues. Germline V gene sequence: CDR1 MGHDK, CDR2 SYGVNS. CDR3 protein: CASSDRDRVADTQYF. CDR3 bases: TGTGCCAGCAGTGACCGGGACAGGGTCGCAGATACGCAGTATTTT.

There are many counts of this clonotype. This sequence joins TRBV20-1 and TRBJ2-7, with 9 positions matching TRBD2. The CDR3 loop spans 13 amino acids. V shed 4 bases, J shed 4 bases, and the junction held 5 bases outside the gene matches. Germline CDR1 reads DFQATT; CDR2 reads SNEGSKA (reference sequence). In DNA form, the CDR3 reads TGCAGTGCTACTAGCGGGAAAATTTACGAGCAGTACTTC. This encodes CSATSGKIYEQYF.